Included here is one TCR beta chain sequence, with context. This clonotype has more than one count but fewer than ten. What this receptor recognizes is not known. Base qualities are missing; no much larger clone stands one base away. This record belongs to a study of early T cells in non-severe SARS-CoV-2 infection (dated by TCRdb to the early 2020s). Regarding the complete study: Because TCR sequencing relied on bulk RNA taken from unsorted whole blood, pairing of alpha and beta chains was not possible. What the authors observed across the whole study: Matching against VDJdb was skewed toward anti-spike CD8 responses, likely underestimated virus-specific expansions, and missed private and CD4 specificities.

Set within a cohort of healthcare workers in London, UK, this nested case-control study involved weekly PCR testing of nasopharyngeal swabs along with blood sampling. Between 23 and 31 March 2020, the week of the UK lockdown, healthcare workers were enrolled and then followed up weekly for as long as 16 weeks. Library prep was done by 5' RACE. The sequencing machine was a NextSeq 500. Unique molecular identifiers were attached to individual cDNA molecules in the TCR library protocol so that sequencing error and PCR bias could be corrected. Both TCR alpha and beta chains were sequenced, and tight co-correlation was observed between alpha and beta sequence abundances in each sample. The paper's processing steps were these. Decombinator V4 was used to perform V gene, J gene and CDR3 annotation of TCR sequences. Expanded TCRs were defined as changing significantly between any two time points under a Poisson model with p below 0.0001. TCR abundances were normalised to the total number of TCRs sequenced per sample and expressed as counts per million. TRAV1-2 paired with TRAJ12, TRAJ20 or TRAJ33 defined MAIT TCRs, while TRAV10 paired with TRAJ18 defined iNKT TCRs. VDJdb, accessed on 1 November 2021, was searched for TCRs annotated for CMV, EBV and SARS-CoV-2, and TCRs annotated for more than one antigen were excluded. TCRdb handled the public reads itself, with Q25 trimming in fastp and clone calling in MiXCR, and kept productive beta chains. Every distinct CDR3 protein forms one entry, paired with its most common genes and DNA. The V and J calls here are based on TCRdb, not the publication. This sample gives 85,000 to 90,000 distinct CDR3 sequences in total; around 15% of them show up just once. The leading ten clones occupy roughly 7% of the sample.

The V and J ends are trimmed by 3 bases and 0 bases, leaving 9 bases between them. From the germline V gene, CDR1 is SQVTM and CDR2 is ANQGSEA. Inclusive of the bounding cysteine and phenylalanine, the CDR3 is 14 residues long. Solely the CDR3 DNA is kept, with 42 bases framed from the first base. This clonotype originated in an adult who was a healthcare worker with PCR-confirmed SARS-CoV-2 infection or an uninfected control (not recorded which). The sequence is built from TRBV29-1 and TRBJ1-5, with the D gene not clear enough to name. The sequencing sample was made of whole blood. The sequenced DNA: TGCAGCGTTGATGATCGGGATAGCAATCAGCCCCAGCATTTT. Its protein product is CSVDDRDSNQPQHF.